These 8 T cell receptor beta chains were sequenced from one sample in a study of blood T cells in healthy people across ages (dated by TCRdb to between 2014 and 2016). Library creation used 5' RACE. The sequencing machine was an Illumina HiSeq 2500. A second PCR of about 6 to 11 cycles was performed with a sample-barcoded 5' primer and a J-beta primer mix. TCRdb reprocessing: public reads trimmed at Q25 with fastp, clones called with MiXCR, in-frame beta chains kept. Every CDR3 protein is listed once, alongside the most common genes and DNA of its rows. Recorded for this sample are just over 800,000 distinct CDR3 sequences; around 62% of them occurred a single time. 28% of the sample lies in the top ten. The specimen sequenced was blood. These receptors came from a young man in good health.

DNA for the CDR3: TGTGCCATCAGTGAGTCCCAGGCAGGGGGTTACGAGCAGTACTTC. It specifies CAISESQAGGYEQYF. The rearrangement joins TRBV10-3 to TRBJ2-7, with 7 positions matching TRBD1. The CDR3 is 15 amino acids. Germline values: CDR1 ENHRY, CDR2 SYGVKD. V lost 0 bases to trimming and J lost 4 bases; unmatched junction nucleotides: 6.

The chain combines TRBV5-1 with TRBJ1-6, with D possibly TRBD1 on 5 matching bases. V was pared by 4 bases and J by 8 bases, with 16 bases between. From germline, CDR1 is SGHRS and CDR2 YFSETQ. The CDR3 covers 15 residues. The CDR3 nucleotides read TGCGCCAGCAGCCCGACCGGGACGGTCGATTCACCCCTCCACTTT. It is translated as CASSPTGTVDSPLHF.

The CDR3 reads CASSFVLLAGDQETQYF. CDR3 nucleotides: TGCGCCAGCAGCTTCGTTCTGTTGGCAGGGGACCAAGAGACCCAGTACTTC. The gene calls are TRBV5-1 and TRBJ2-5; D is possibly TRBD1 (6 bases). The germline V and J ends were trimmed by 2 bases and 0 bases, with 17 bases remaining between them. The CDR3 runs to 17 residues. CDR1 is SGHRS, CDR2 YFSETQ, per germline.

This clonotype occurred once. The V gene is TRBV29-1, the J gene TRBJ1-2; TRBD1 might be the D (5 bases). Germline lookup yields CDR1 SQVTM and CDR2 ANQGSEA. Trimming took off 5 bases at V and 7 bases at J, with 20 bases between the two ends. This CDR3 comprises 14 residues. The CDR3 DNA follows: TGCAGCGTTATCGGCGGGGCCGTAATAGGTGGCTACACCTTC. This sequence encodes CSVIGGAVIGGYTF.

This clonotype was recorded once. DNA of the CDR3: TGTGCCAGCAGCGAACCGGGACACTATTCCTACGAGCAGTACTTC. Translated, it gives CASSEPGHYSYEQYF. The chain employs TRBV7-3 and TRBJ2-7; TRBD1 is a possible D gene (6 bases). The germline CDR1 and CDR2 sequences are SGHTA and FQGTGA. CDR3 length: 15 amino acids. V lost 5 bases, J lost 1 base, and 15 bases lay in between.

V gene TRBV15 combines with J gene TRBJ2-4; TRBD1 aligns across 8 bases. V was clipped by 3 bases and J by 5 bases; unmatched bases: 6. This CDR3 is built from 15 residues. Germline V CDR1 and CDR2: LNHNV, YYDKDF (reference sequence). The CDR3 sequence is CATSRDREVENIQYF. The CDR3 DNA follows: TGTGCCACCAGCAGGGACAGGGAGGTGGAAAACATTCAGTACTTC. The entire variable domain, with the rest obtained from reference TRBV15 and TRBJ2-4, is as follows: DAMVIQNPRYQVTQFGKPVTLSCSQTLNHNVMYWYQQKSSQAPKLLFHYYDKDFNNEADTPDNFQSRRPNTSFCFLDIRSPGLGDTAMYLCATSRDREVENIQYFGAGTRLSVL.

V gene TRBV20-1 combines with J gene TRBJ1-4; TRBD1 is a possible D gene (5 bases). The CDR3 has 13 amino acids. The V and J ends lost 6 bases and 0 bases respectively, with 8 bases between them. The germline CDR1 and CDR2 sequences are DFQATT and SNEGSKA (reference sequence). Written as DNA, the CDR3 is TGCAGTGCCCAGGGTGCAACTAATGAAAAACTGTTTTTT. Residues: CSAQGATNEKLFF.

The chain couples TRBV5-6 to TRBJ1-5; TRBD1 matches 10 bases. The CDR3 has 15 amino acids. Germline lookup yields CDR1 SGHDT and CDR2 YYEEEE. The trim removed 6 bases at V and 2 bases at J, leaving 5 bases unmatched. Here the CDR3 DNA reads TGTGCCAGCACCCGGACAGGGGGAGGCAATCAGCCCCAGCATTTT. Its protein is CASTRTGGGNQPQHF. Looking up the rest from reference TRBV5-6 and TRBJ1-5 gives the full variable domain: DAGVTQSPTHLIKTRGQQVTLRCSPKSGHDTVSWYQQALGQGPQFIFQYYEEEERQRGNFPDRFSGHQFPNYSSELNVNALLLGDSALYLCASTRTGGGNQPQHFGDGTRLSIL.